The 14 T cell receptor beta chains given below trace back to one sample, sequenced in a study of cytomegalovirus exposure and HLA in healthy donors. PCR was performed using 60 Vbeta and 13 Jbeta primers. The table came from immunoSEQ multiplex PCR; TCRdb's copy has only in-frame clones and leaves some out. The sample includes about 270,000 clones, 80% to 90% of them seen just once. The specimen sequenced was PBMCs. These receptors all stem from a man aged 35 to 55 in good health and CMV-seropositive.

The genes are TRBV5-6 and TRBJ2-5; D is possibly TRBD2 (5 bases). Trimming took 2 bases from V and 5 from J, leaving 10 bases between them. Germline assignment: CDR1 SGHDT and CDR2 YYEEEE. This CDR3 has 13 amino acids. The CDR3 DNA is TGTGCCAGCAGCTTAAGAGGGATCGAGACCCAGTACTTC. This translates into CASSLRGIETQYF.

This sequence joins TRBV5-8 and TRBJ1-5; 9 positions agree with TRBD1. The V gene's germline CDR1 is SGHTS and CDR2 YDEGEE. The ends lost 2 bases at V and 7 bases at J; junction bases unmatched: 4. The CDR3 is 14 residues long. The CDR3 DNA reads TGTGCCAGCAGCTTCGACAGGGGGGGACAGCCCCAGCATTTT. Translated, it gives CASSFDRGGQPQHF.

This chain joins TRBV19 and TRBJ2-1; 7 nucleotides line up with TRBD2. The V segment lost 3 bases and the J segment 3 bases; nucleotides outside the gene matches: 5. The germline V gene has CDR1 LNHDA and CDR2 SQIVND (reference sequence). The CDR3 is 15 residues long. The CDR3 DNA reads TGTGCCAGTAGTATCGGCGGGAGCGGCTACAATGAGCAGTTCTTC. Amino acid sequence: CASSIGGSGYNEQFF.

Comments on this clone: Within the sample, other DNA sequences also encode this same CDR3. V is TRBV29-1 and J is TRBJ2-7, with D perhaps matching TRBD1 (7 bases). There are 14 residues in the CDR3. Germline V CDR1 and CDR2: SQVTM, ANQGSEA. Trimming shortened V by 4 bases and J by 0 bases, and 13 bases separated the two germline ends. DNA of the CDR3: TGCAGCGTTGGGCGGGACAGACTCTCCTACGAGCAGTACTTC. It is translated as CSVGRDRLSYEQYF.

The chain links TRBV19 to TRBJ2-1, with D unclear. This CDR3 has 15 residues. Germline V gene data show CDR1 as LNHDA and CDR2 as SQIVND (reference sequence). Trimming took 3 bases from V and 0 from J, leaving 9 bases between them. CDR3 DNA sequence: TGTGCCAGTAGTATTAACAGCCTCTCCTACAATGAGCAGTTCTTC. Protein sequence: CASSINSLSYNEQFF.

The rearrangement uses TRBV27 and TRBJ1-2, with 9 bases fitting TRBD1. The germline V gene has CDR1 MNHEY and CDR2 SMNVEV (reference sequence). The trim removed 4 bases at V and 4 bases at J, leaving 7 bases unmatched. This CDR3 comprises 15 residues. The CDR3 loop reads CASSSPGQGGYGYTF. CDR3 in DNA: TGTGCCAGCAGTTCGCCGGGACAGGGAGGCTATGGCTACACCTTC.

The chain employs TRBV10-3 and TRBJ2-1, with TRBD2 matching over 8 bases. The CDR3 sequence is 13 residues long. Germline V gene lookup returns CDR1 ENHRY and CDR2 SYGVKD. The ends lost 8 bases at V and 9 bases at J; junction bases unmatched: 9. The CDR3 here is CAIAAGTSFEQFF. Here the CDR3 DNA reads TGTGCCATCGCCGCCGGGACTAGTTTTGAGCAGTTCTTC.

The chain combines TRBV18 with TRBJ2-7; 9 bases agree with TRBD1. After removal of 3 bases from V and 6 bases from J, the junction contained 0 bases not matched to a gene. CDR1 is KGHSH and CDR2 is LQKENI in the germline V gene. CDR3 length: 12 residues. The CDR3 sequence is CASSPDRGEQYF. The CDR3 DNA reads TGTGCCAGCTCACCGGACAGGGGCGAGCAGTACTTC.

This clone showed up just once. The chain uses TRBV29-1 and TRBJ2-2, with 8 nucleotides matching TRBD1. Germline V CDR1 and CDR2: SQVTM, ANQGSEA. With 6 bases clipped from V and 5 bases from J, the junction kept 11 bases outside the gene matches. The CDR3 covers 15 residues. The CDR3 DNA follows: TGCAGCGTGAAACCTGGACAGGGAGAGACCGGGGAGCTGTTTTTT. Translating it yields CSVKPGQGETGELFF.

J is TRBJ2-7 and V is TRBV27; 8 bases line up with TRBD2. The CDR3 covers 14 residues. Germline trimming cut 8 bases from V and 2 bases from J; bases unmatched to any gene: 8. From germline, CDR1 is MNHEY and CDR2 SMNVEV (reference sequence). CDR3 DNA sequence: TGTGCCAGCGGTTGGGATAGCGGGACCTACGAGCAGTACTTC. Translating gives CASGWDSGTYEQYF.

The V gene is TRBV7-3, the J gene TRBJ1-2; D gene unclear. Germline CDR1 is SGHTA and CDR2 is FQGTGA. V dropped 0 bases and J dropped 6 bases, with 5 bases sitting between them. The CDR3 sequence is 12 residues long. The chain's CDR3 is CASSLTGDGYTF. The CDR3 bases are TGTGCCAGCAGCTTAACCGGGGATGGCTACACCTTC.

The rearrangement joins TRBV2 to TRBJ1-3, with D uncertain. The germline V gene has CDR1 SNHLY and CDR2 FYNNEI. CDR3 length equals 18 residues. V was clipped by 2 bases and J by 1 base, with 18 bases between them. The CDR3 spells CASSERRAGPSSGNTIYF. Here the CDR3 DNA reads TGTGCCAGCAGTGAACGGCGGGCAGGTCCTTCTTCTGGAAACACCATATATTTT.

In nucleotides, the CDR3 is TGTGCCAGCAGTGACGGCAGGGCAGGGAACTATGGCTACACCTTC. Protein: CASSDGRAGNYGYTF. The genes are TRBV6-1 and TRBJ1-2; TRBD1 might be the D (5 bases). The ends were cut back, 3 bases at V and 2 bases at J, with 13 bases in the middle. Germline lookup yields CDR1 MNHNS and CDR2 SASEGT. The CDR3 loop spans 15 amino acids.

The rearrangement uses TRBV6-5 and TRBJ2-7, with a possible D match to TRBD2 (5 bases). Germline CDR1 MNHEY, CDR2 SVGAGI. The CDR3 consists of 15 residues. V was clipped by 3 bases and J by 5 bases, with 17 bases between them. DNA for the CDR3: TGTGCCAGCAGTTATAATAGAGGAAAGGGAGACGAGCAGTACTTC. Translated, it gives CASSYNRGKGDEQYF.